The 5 T cell receptor beta chains in this list originate from one sample, sequenced in a study of CD8 T cells in ankylosing spondylitis (TCRdb year 2017). Libraries were built with 5' RACE. For sequencing, an Illumina HiSeq 2500 was employed. Clones were called with MiXCR by TCRdb after fastp trimmed the public reads at Q25, and only in-frame beta chains were retained. CDR3 protein sequences are deduplicated, and each keeps its most common genes and DNA. The table for this sample lists 100,000 to 150,000 distinct CDR3 sequences; 7% of them were counted only once. The top ten clonotypes cover 12% of the sample. The sample comprised blood, either unsorted or a sorted T cell fraction (not recorded which). The receptors were sampled from a male donor with ankylosing spondylitis or in good health (not recorded which).

V is TRBV11-2 and J is TRBJ1-5; D may be TRBD1 (6 bases). Germline V gives CDR1 SGHAT, CDR2 FQNNGV. Trimming pared 4 bases from V and 0 bases from J, leaving 25 bases between. CDR3 size: 20 residues. The CDR3 protein is CASSYRQVGSIGDSNQPQHF. Here the CDR3 DNA reads TGTGCCAGCAGCTACAGACAGGTTGGATCGATAGGCGATAGCAATCAGCCCCAGCATTTT.

This clonotype occurred many times. V gene TRBV5-1 combines with J gene TRBJ2-2; tentatively, D is TRBD2 (5 bases). CDR1 and CDR2 from the germline V gene are SGHRS and YFSETQ. V was clipped by 4 bases and J by 1 base, with 11 bases between them. CDR3 length: 15 residues. The CDR3 DNA reads as TGCGCCAGCAGCCCATTAGCGAGGAACACCGGGGAGCTGTTTTTT. It translates to CASSPLARNTGELFF.

This clonotype was recorded many times. This rearrangement joins TRBV20-1 to TRBJ2-5; unclear D gene. The V end was cut by 3 bases, the J end by 5 bases, with 16 bases between. The CDR3 has 14 residues. Germline lookup yields CDR1 DFQATT and CDR2 SNEGSKA (reference sequence). CDR3 sequence (DNA): TGCAGTGCTAGGGCACTATACCTTCTGGAGACCCAGTACTTC. Protein product: CSARALYLLETQYF.

The J gene is TRBJ2-3, the V gene TRBV6-1; perhaps TRBD2 as D (6 bases). CDR3 length equals 14 residues. Trimming pared 7 bases from V and 3 bases from J, leaving 14 bases between. Germline V CDR1 and CDR2: MNHNS, SASEGT. The CDR3 loop is CASMGQGGTDTQYF. CDR3 DNA sequence: TGTGCCAGCATGGGCCAGGGAGGAACAGATACGCAGTATTTT.

This clonotype was counted many times. The chain is built from TRBV20-1 and TRBJ2-2; D possibly corresponds to TRBD1 (5 bases). Germline CDR1 DFQATT, CDR2 SNEGSKA (reference sequence). The length of the CDR3 is 15 residues. Trimming left V 5 bases short and J 6 bases short, with 19 bases between. The CDR3 sequence: CSARNVPSGPGELFF. In DNA, the CDR3 is TGCAGTGCTCGCAATGTCCCTTCAGGGCCCGGGGAGCTGTTTTTT.